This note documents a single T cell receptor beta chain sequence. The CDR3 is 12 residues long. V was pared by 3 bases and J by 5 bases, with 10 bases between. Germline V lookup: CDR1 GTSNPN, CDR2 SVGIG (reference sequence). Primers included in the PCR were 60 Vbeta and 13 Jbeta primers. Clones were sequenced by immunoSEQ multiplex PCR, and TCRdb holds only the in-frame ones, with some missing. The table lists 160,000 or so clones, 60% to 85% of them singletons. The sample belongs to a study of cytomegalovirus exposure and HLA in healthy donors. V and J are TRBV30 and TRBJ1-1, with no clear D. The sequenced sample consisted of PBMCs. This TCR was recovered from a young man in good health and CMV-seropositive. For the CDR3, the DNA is TGTGCCTGGAGACGCGGACTGACTGAAGCTTTCTTT. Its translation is CAWRRGLTEAFF.